This entry concerns a single T cell receptor (beta chain). Its antigen is undetermined. Sequencing was performed with immunoSEQ multiplex PCR; in TCRdb, only in-frame clones are kept and a portion is missing. The profile shows about 200 clones, 60% to 75% of them singletons. The sample comes from a study of CD4+ T cells in melanoma. Study observations and caveats: Neoantigen-specific CD4+ T cells in melanoma reportedly had diverse differentiation states.

The CDR3 spans 15 residues. The trim removed 6 bases at V and 6 bases at J, leaving 9 bases unmatched. Germline V gives CDR1 SGHTA, CDR2 FQGTGA. J is TRBJ2-1 and V is TRBV7-3; TRBD2 matches 9 bases. Sequencing input: cells sorted by PD-1 expression. The TCR originated in a human donor with melanoma. CDR3 residues: CASRPQASGINEQFF. The DNA of the CDR3 is TGTGCCAGCAGACCACAGGCTAGCGGGATCAATGAGCAGTTCTTC.